The 8 T cell receptor beta chains given below trace back to one sample, sequenced in a study of breast tumors, draining lymph nodes, adjacent tissues. TCRdb passed the multiplex PCR reads through MiXCR, listing each CDR3 protein once. This table has 9,500 to 12,000 distinct CDR3 sequences, approximately 50% appearing once. The sequenced sample was breast tumor tissue. These receptors were collected from a female donor with breast cancer. Some clones in this sample may be carry-over from other donors' samples.

The rearrangement joins TRBV7-2 to TRBJ2-1; tentative D call: TRBD2 (6 bases). CDR1 SGHTA and CDR2 FQGNSA come from the germline V gene. Trimming pared 5 bases from V and 7 bases from J, leaving 12 bases between. The CDR3 extends over 13 amino acids. CDR3 DNA: TGTGCCAGCAGCCGGGGACTCCCTAATGAGCAGTTCTTC. It yields the protein CASSRGLPNEQFF.

The chain has TRBV24-1 and TRBJ2-1; D not resolved. The CDR3 consists of 13 residues. V was shortened by 4 bases and J by 12 bases, with 15 bases between the two germline ends. Germline loops: CDR1 KGHDR, CDR2 SFDVKD. As DNA, the CDR3 is TGTGCCACCAGTGACCCGACGGTGAGTGGGCAGTTCTTC. It specifies CATSDPTVSGQFF.

On this clonotype itself: Here the CDR3 omits its conserved ending phenylalanine or tryptophan, so a read error is the likely source. V and J are TRBV9 and TRBJ1-2; a weak D match, TRBD1 (5 bases). Deletions cut 0 bases from V and 5 bases from J, with 8 bases between. Germline values: CDR1 SGDLS, CDR2 YYNGEE. This CDR3 has 13 residues. CDR3 sequence reads: CASSVAGPYGYTS. The CDR3 nucleotides are TGTGCCAGCAGCGTAGCAGGGCCTTATGGCTACACCTCC.

This chain joins TRBV13 and TRBJ2-7, with 14 bases that match TRBD2. Germline V lookup: CDR1 PRHDT, CDR2 FYEKMQ (reference sequence). J lost 4 bases, V lost 5 bases, and 4 bases had no gene match. The CDR3 is 15 residues long. CDR3 sequence (DNA): TGTGCCAGCAGCGGTGGGACTAGCGGGAGTTACGAGCAGTACTTC. Amino acid sequence: CASSGGTSGSYEQYF.

The rearrangement uses TRBV12-3 or TRBV12-4 and TRBJ1-5; no clear D. The CDR3 consists of 13 residues. V shed 3 bases and J shed 8 bases, with 11 bases lying between them. The CDR3 DNA follows: TGTGCCAGCAGTTTCTCCCTTGGTGAGCCCCAGCATTTT. Amino acids: CASSFSLGEPQHF.

This clonotype appeared many times. This sequence joins TRBV13 and TRBJ1-2; 8 bases are shared with TRBD1. CDR3 length: 14 residues. Germline trimming cut 3 bases from V and 8 bases from J; bases unmatched to any gene: 8. Germline V gene data show CDR1 as PRHDT and CDR2 as FYEKMQ (reference sequence). This chain's CDR3 is CASSLTTQGAGYTF. DNA of the CDR3: TGTGCCAGCAGCTTGACTACCCAGGGGGCCGGCTACACCTTC.

This clonotype was observed many times. J is TRBJ2-3 and V is TRBV18; D is uncertain. Looked up from germline, CDR1 is KGHSH and CDR2 is LQKENI. CDR3 length: 15 residues. V was cut by 2 bases and J by 4 bases, with 13 bases left in between. The DNA of the CDR3 is TGTGCCAGCTCACCAATTAAAGGGTTGGCAGATACGCAGTATTTT. This encodes CASSPIKGLADTQYF.

By proportion, this clonotype is medium-sized. The chain carries TRBV7-8 and TRBJ2-2, with D tentatively TRBD1 (6 bases). V was clipped by 2 bases and J by 1 base, with 11 bases between them. CDR3 size: 16 residues. CDR1 is SGHVS and CDR2 is FQNEAQ in the germline V gene. As DNA, the CDR3 is TGTGCCAGCAGCTTAACACGGACAGTGAACACCGGGGAGCTGTTTTTT. This gives the protein CASSLTRTVNTGELFF.